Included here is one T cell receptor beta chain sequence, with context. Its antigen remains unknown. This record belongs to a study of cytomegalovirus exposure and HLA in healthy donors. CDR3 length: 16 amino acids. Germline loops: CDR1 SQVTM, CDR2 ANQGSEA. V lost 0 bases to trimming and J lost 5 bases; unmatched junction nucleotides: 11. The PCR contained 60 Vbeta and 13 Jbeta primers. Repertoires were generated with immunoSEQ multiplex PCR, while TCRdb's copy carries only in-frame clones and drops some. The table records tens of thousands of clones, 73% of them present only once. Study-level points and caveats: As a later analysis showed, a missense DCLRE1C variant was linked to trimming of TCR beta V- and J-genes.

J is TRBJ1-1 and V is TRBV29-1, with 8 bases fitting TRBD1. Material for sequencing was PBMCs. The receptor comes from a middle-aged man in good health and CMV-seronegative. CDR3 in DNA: TGCAGCGTTGAAGAGGGGGGCAGGGGGCGAAGTACTGAAGCTTTCTTT. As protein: CSVEEGGRGRSTEAFF.